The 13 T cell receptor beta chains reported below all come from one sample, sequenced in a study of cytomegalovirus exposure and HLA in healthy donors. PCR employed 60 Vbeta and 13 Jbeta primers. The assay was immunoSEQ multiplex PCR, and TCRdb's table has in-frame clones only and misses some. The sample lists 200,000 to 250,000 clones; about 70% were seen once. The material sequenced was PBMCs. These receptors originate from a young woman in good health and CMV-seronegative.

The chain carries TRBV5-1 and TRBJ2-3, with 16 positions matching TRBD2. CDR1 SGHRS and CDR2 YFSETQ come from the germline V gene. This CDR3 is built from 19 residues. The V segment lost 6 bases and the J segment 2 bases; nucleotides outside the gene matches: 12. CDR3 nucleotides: TGCGCCAGCATCTCGCCGGGACTAGCGGGGGGGATTGACACAGATACGCAGTATTTT. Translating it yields CASISPGLAGGIDTDTQYF.

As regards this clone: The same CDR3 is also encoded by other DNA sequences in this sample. The CDR3 protein is CASSISGTQNSPLHF. DNA for the CDR3: TGTGCCAGTAGTATATCCGGGACACAAAATTCACCCCTCCACTTT. The V and J genes are TRBV19 and TRBJ1-6, with D tentatively TRBD1 (6 bases). Germline loops: CDR1 LNHDA, CDR2 SQIVND (reference sequence). The length of the CDR3 is 15 residues. Trimming pared 2 bases from V and 7 bases from J, leaving 12 bases between.

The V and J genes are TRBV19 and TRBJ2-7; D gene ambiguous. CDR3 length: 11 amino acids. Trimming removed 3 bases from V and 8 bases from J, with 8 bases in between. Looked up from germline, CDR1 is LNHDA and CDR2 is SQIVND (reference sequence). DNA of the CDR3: TGTGCCAGTAGTATCACTGATAAGCAGTACTTC. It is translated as CASSITDKQYF.

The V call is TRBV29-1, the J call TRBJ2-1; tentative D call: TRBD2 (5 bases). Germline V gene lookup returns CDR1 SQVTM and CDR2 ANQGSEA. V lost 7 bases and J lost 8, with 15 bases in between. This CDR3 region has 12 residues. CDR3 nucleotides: TGCAGCGCAAAGGGAGACTTTCATGAGCAGTTCTTC. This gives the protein CSAKGDFHEQFF.

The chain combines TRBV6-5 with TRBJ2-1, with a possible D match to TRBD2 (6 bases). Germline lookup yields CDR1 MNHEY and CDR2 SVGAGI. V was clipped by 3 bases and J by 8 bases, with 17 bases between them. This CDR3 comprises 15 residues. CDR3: CASSYLRLGVDEQFF. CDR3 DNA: TGTGCCAGCAGTTATCTGAGACTAGGGGTGGATGAGCAGTTCTTC.

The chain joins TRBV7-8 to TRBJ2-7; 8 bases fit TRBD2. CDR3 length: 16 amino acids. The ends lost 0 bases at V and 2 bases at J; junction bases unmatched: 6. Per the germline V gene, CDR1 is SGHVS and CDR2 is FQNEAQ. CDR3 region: CASSLAVAGPTYEQYF. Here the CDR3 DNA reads TGTGCCAGCAGCTTAGCGGTAGCGGGACCTACCTACGAGCAGTACTTC.

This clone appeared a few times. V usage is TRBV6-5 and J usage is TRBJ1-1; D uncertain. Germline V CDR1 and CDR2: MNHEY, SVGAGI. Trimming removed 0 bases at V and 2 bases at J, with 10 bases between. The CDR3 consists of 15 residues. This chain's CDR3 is CASSYSGRVNTEAFF. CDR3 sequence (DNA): TGTGCCAGCAGTTACTCCGGGAGGGTCAACACTGAAGCTTTCTTT.

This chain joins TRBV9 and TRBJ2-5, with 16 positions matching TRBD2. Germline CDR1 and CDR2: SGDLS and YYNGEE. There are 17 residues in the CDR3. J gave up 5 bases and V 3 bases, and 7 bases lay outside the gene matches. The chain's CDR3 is CASSAGTSGGAGETQYF. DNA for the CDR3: TGTGCCAGCAGCGCGGGGACTAGCGGGGGGGCCGGTGAGACCCAGTACTTC.

CDR3 sequence reads: CASGVQGRGGGTQYF. In DNA, the CDR3 is TGTGCCAGTGGAGTTCAGGGTCGAGGGGGGGGGACCCAGTACTTC. The V and J genes are TRBV19 and TRBJ2-5; tentatively, D is TRBD2 (7 bases). This CDR3 region has 15 residues. The V end lost 8 bases, the J end lost 7 bases, and 23 bases lay between the germline ends. Germline CDR1 LNHDA, CDR2 SQIVND (reference sequence).

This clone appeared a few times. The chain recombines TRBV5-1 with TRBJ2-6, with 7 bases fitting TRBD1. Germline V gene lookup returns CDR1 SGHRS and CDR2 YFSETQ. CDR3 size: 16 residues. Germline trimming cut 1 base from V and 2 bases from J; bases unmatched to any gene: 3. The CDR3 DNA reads TGCGCCAGCAGCTTGACAGGGGACGCTGGGGCCAACGTCCTGACTTTC. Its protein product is CASSLTGDAGANVLTF.

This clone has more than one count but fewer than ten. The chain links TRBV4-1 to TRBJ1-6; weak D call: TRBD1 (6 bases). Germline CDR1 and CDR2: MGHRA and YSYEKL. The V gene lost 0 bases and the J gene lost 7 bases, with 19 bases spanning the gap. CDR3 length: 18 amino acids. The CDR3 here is CASSQEGASAVRNSPLHF. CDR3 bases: TGCGCCAGCAGCCAAGAGGGGGCATCGGCAGTCCGGAATTCACCCCTCCACTTT.

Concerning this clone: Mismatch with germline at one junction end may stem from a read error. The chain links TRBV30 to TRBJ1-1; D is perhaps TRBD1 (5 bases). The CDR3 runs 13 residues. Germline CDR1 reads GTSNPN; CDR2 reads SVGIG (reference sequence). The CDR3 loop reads CDWSHWGDTEAFF. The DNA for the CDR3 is TGTGACTGGTCCCATTGGGGGGACACTGAAGCTTTCTTT.

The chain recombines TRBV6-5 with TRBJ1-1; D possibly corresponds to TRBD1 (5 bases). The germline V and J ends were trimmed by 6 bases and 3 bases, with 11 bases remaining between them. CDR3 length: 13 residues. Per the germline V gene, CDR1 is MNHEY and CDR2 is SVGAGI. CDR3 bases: TGTGCCAGCAGCCCGACAGCGTACACTGAAGCTTTCTTT. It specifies CASSPTAYTEAFF.